The present entry profiles one TCR beta chain with its context. Its antigen has not been determined. Per-nucleotide qualities are absent, and no much larger clonotype sits a single base away. The cohort consisted of 666 healthy bone marrow donors. Cohort members were all nominally healthy when sampled, although unrecorded immune exposures were likely present. The donor tested CMV seropositive, placing the donor among the 290 or so seropositive members of the cohort. A peripheral blood sample was collected from each donor, and TCR beta sequencing was performed on peripheral blood mononuclear cells. The Qiagen DNeasy Blood Extraction Kit was used to extract genomic DNA from the blood cell samples. CDR1 and CDR2, per the germline V gene, are SGHRS and YFSETQ. From the cysteine up to the phenylalanine, the CDR3 has a length of 14 residues. Of the read, only the CDR3 DNA is kept; its 42 bases are in frame from base 1. Germline trimming amounts to 4 bases on V and 3 bases on J, with 4 as the count of junction bases outside the gene matches.

These data come from a study of cytomegalovirus exposure and HLA in healthy donors (dated by TCRdb to 2016 to 2017). For context, the study as a whole: According to an earlier analysis of 587 of the donors, about 179 million T cells yielded approximately 120 million unique TCR beta sequences and 276 Gb of sequence data. All discovery cohort repertoires had been generated on a single sequencing platform. A separate validation cohort of more than 100 different subjects was used in addition to the approximately 610-subject first cohort. The study was designed to test whether signatures of past pathogen exposure could be identified by cataloging public T cell receptors. Across roughly 420 genotyped donors of the cohort, an average of approximately 200,000 unique TCR beta nucleotide sequences per donor were sequenced, and around 19% of those sequences were non-productive. Five DR-DQ haplotypes were handled as single units for association and clustering, since linkage in the cohort was strong. An early release covering around 630 HLA-typed donors comprised 250 to 350 gigabases of sequencing data and around 80 million unique TCR sequences. A later genetic analysis took genome-wide SNP genotypes for about 55% of the 666 donors and used that subset as a discovery cohort. The study used immunosequencing to profile the T cell repertoires of 600 to 850 subjects and linked those repertoires to cytomegalovirus serostatus. HLA typing covered class I and class II loci at four-digit resolution. Rather than using new phenotypic data, the later analysis identified candidate immune exposures from TCR beta sequences and from how often those sequences occurred across donors. Typing coverage varied by locus: about 629-630 donors for A, B, C, DRB1 and DQB1; approximately 500 for DQA1; 606 for DPA1; 450 to 480 for DPB1. Donor age, sex, ethnicity and CMV serostatus were compiled alongside the repertoire data. Of the 300 to 450 genotyped donors, around 81% fell in the genetic ancestry cluster associated with self-reported Caucasian donors. To predict cytomegalovirus infection status, the study combined high-throughput TCR immunosequencing, statistical association of individual TCRs with disease status, and machine learning. A later analysis re-examined previously published TCR beta repertoires from roughly 720 donors and added high-resolution HLA genotyping to investigate patterns of TCR occurrence. An earlier analysis of fewer than 700 of the donors applied high-throughput TCR beta sequencing to assess whether each TCR beta V gene segment acted as functional or pseudogenic.

Library construction relied on the immunoSEQ multiplex PCR assay. For the multiplex PCR, a mixture combining 60 forward primers for TCR Vbeta segments and 13 reverse primers for TCR Jbeta segments was used. Amplification of the CDR3 region of rearranged TCR beta genes was performed with a multiplex PCR assay on genomic DNA. Amplified TCR beta libraries were sequenced as 87-base-pair reads on the Illumina HiSeq System. Per the original workflow: A later analysis counted approximately 74 million unique TCR beta chains across the 550 to 700 repertoires, and 9.5 million to 11 million of these chains were shared by at least two donors. A nearest-neighbor algorithm error-corrected the raw reads and collapsed the reads into unique sequences, merging closely related sequences to remove PCR and sequencing errors. CDR3 sequences were aligned to IMGT reference sequences to assign V, D and J gene segments. Each retained sequence needed at least a six-nucleotide match to both a V gene segment and a J gene segment. A rearrangement counted as productive if the CDR3 had no stop codons and remained in frame with V and J, and every other rearrangement counted as non-productive. Following IMGT convention, CDR3 was defined as the stretch from the second conserved V-encoded cysteine up to the conserved J-encoded phenylalanine. The earlier analysis of about 570 of the donors excluded any sequence lacking an unambiguous match to a single V gene segment. In an earlier analysis of approximately 550 of the donors, V segments were called functional above 56.7% productive rearrangements and were called segregating when the between-donor standard deviation exceeded 5%. To diagnose cytomegalovirus status from the catalog of TCR beta chain sequences, a statistical classification framework was built. V and J gene assignment, in a later analysis, came from comparing TCR nucleotide sequences with IMGT/GENE-DB human TR gene sequences. The TCRdist pipeline was used in a later analysis to assign CDR3 sequences and most-parsimonious VDJ recombination scenarios. A later analysis defined each TCR beta chain by its CDR3 amino acid sequence plus V-gene family, and excluded reads lacking a unique V-gene family. In a later analysis, fewer than 600 highly shared, low-generation-probability nucleotide sequences were removed to address suspected cross-contamination and a sequencing artifact. For each public chain, a later analysis derived a clonal expansion index from normalized ranks of inferred template counts within each repertoire. In a later analysis, generation probabilities were computed using a VDJ recombination model fitted to out-of-frame rearrangements, and the results were checked against IGoR. Hypergeometric tests were used in a later analysis to score TCR-TCR, TCR-HLA and TCR-CMV co-occurrence, with a repertoire-size bias correction applied to the TCR pairs. To estimate false discovery rates, a later analysis permuted the HLA or CMV assignments 20 times. In a later analysis, co-occurring TCRs were grouped with DBSCAN, and TCRdist sequence similarity was added when clustering was performed within HLA-allele-positive subsets. Repertoires with fewer than 30,000 or more than 120,000 public chains, plus five repertoires with anomalous nucleotide sharing, were excluded from co-occurrence clustering. TCRdb retrieved this table from immuneACCESS and kept in-frame rearrangements only. Not all clones are present; in checked studies, unresolved V genes account for under half, and no reason is known for the remainder. V, J and clone size are taken as reported in that table, and D and trimming were inferred from the DNA itself. The sample contains 100,000 to 150,000 clones, approximately 74% of them found a single time. Approximately 6.3% of the sample is taken by the ten largest.

Here is what the overall study found, with its caveats: HLA typing was unavailable for some donors at each locus, so association tests used only the typed subset. A later analysis found that HLA-associated TCR beta chains were more clonally expanded and had lower generation probabilities than equally common non-associated chains. A later analysis associated approximately 17,000 TCR beta sequences with specific HLA alleles at a false discovery rate of 0.05. While some public TCRs were present in many individuals, most TCR sequences turned up only very rarely across donors. This cohort had only TCR beta chains sequenced, and the lack of alpha or paired-chain data limited which features could be detected. The study listed 164 TCR beta chains as associated with cytomegalovirus. The authors suggested that the approach could potentially be generalized to other disease states and immunological phenotypes. A few of the identified cytomegalovirus-associated TCR beta chains were confirmed in vitro to be specific for cytomegalovirus antigens. Assigning TCR associations to individual alleles was difficult when HLA alleles, especially DR and DQ, strongly co-occurred. According to a later analysis, TCR association rates differed among HLA loci, with DRB1 alleles showing the most associated TCRs and HLA-C alleles showing the fewest. Several of the top co-occurrence clusters appeared to be linked to parvovirus B19, influenza, CMV and Epstein-Barr virus, according to a later analysis. The only immune exposure information available for the cohort was CMV serostatus. Because counts were too low, fewer than 20 rarely observed V segments, including chromosome 9 orphons, were excluded from the earlier analysis of a few hundred of the donors. Cytomegalovirus status was reported to be diagnosed by the classifier with high specificity and sensitivity in both the original and validation cohorts. A later genetic analysis associated a missense DCLRE1C variant with V-gene and J-gene trimming of TCR beta chains, and an independent cohort replicated the association. A cluster of highly shared sequence variants was judged likely to be a technical artifact of the sequencing pipeline. Broadly in line with IMGT annotations, most TCR beta V segments showed up in productive rearrangements about 87% or about 30% of the time in an earlier analysis of a few hundred of the donors. Most CMV-associated TCR beta chains appeared to be HLA-restricted in a later analysis, and the HLA associations seemed to be driven largely by CMV exposure. Presence/absence analyses assumed roughly uniform sequencing depth across donors, an assumption that may not hold. A further reported finding was that TCR beta sequences accurately predicted the HLA-A and HLA-B alleles for most subjects in the first cohort. Some IMGT-functional V segments, including TRBV6-2 and TRBV6-3, could not be told apart with the 87-base-pair reads, so those segments were excluded. Correlated functional status among segregating V segments might reflect linkage disequilibrium, but an unknown experimental factor could not be ruled out. Compared with the 666-donor mean, donors in an Asian-associated ancestry cluster had fewer N-insertions in productive TCRs, according to a later genetic analysis.

The source of this sequence is a man aged 35 to 55 in good health and CMV-seropositive. The sequence links TRBV5-1 to TRBJ1-3, and 7 junctional nucleotides match TRBD1. Sequencing was done on a sample of PBMCs. The CDR3 here reads CASSQGTDGNTIYF. The DNA is TGCGCCAGCAGCCAGGGGACAGATGGAAACACCATATATTTT.